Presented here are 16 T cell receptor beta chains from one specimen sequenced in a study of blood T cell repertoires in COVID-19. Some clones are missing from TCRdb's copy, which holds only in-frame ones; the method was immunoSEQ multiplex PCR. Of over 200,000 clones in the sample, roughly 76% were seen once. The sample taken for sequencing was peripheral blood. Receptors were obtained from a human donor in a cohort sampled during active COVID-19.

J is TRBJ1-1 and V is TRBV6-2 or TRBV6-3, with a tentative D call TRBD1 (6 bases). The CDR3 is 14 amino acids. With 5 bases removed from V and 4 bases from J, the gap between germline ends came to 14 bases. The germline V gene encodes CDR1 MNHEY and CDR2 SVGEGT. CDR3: CASSVGHSGTEAFF. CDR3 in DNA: TGTGCCAGCAGTGTGGGACACAGCGGCACTGAAGCTTTCTTT.

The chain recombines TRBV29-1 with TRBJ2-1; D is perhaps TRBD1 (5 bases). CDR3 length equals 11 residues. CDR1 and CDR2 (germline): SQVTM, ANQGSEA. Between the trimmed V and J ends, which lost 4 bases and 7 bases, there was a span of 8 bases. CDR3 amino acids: CSVGQGNEQFF. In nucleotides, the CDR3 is TGCAGCGTTGGGCAGGGAAATGAGCAGTTCTTC.

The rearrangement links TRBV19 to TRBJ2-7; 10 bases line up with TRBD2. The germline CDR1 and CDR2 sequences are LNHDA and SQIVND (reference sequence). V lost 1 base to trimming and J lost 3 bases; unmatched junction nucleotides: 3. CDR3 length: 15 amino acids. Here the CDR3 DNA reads TGTGCCAGTAGTATAGCCCCTAGCGGGAGCTACGAGCAGTACTTC. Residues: CASSIAPSGSYEQYF.

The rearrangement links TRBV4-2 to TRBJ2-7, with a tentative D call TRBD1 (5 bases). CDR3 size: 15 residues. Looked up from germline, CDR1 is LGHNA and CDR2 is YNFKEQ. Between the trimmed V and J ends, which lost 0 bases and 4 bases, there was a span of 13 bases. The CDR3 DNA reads TGTGCCAGCAGCCAAGATGTAACAGGACGATACGAGCAGTACTTC. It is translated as CASSQDVTGRYEQYF.

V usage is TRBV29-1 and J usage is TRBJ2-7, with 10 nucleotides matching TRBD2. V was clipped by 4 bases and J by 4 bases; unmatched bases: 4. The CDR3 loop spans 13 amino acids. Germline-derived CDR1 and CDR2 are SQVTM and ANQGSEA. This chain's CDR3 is CSVGTSGGYEQYF. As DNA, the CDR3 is TGCAGCGTTGGGACTAGCGGCGGATACGAGCAGTACTTC.

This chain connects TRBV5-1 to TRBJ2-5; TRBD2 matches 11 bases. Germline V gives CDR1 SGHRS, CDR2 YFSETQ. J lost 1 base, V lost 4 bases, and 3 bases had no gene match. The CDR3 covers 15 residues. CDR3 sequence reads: CASSPTSGAQETQYF. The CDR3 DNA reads TGCGCCAGCAGCCCGACTAGCGGGGCCCAAGAGACCCAGTACTTC. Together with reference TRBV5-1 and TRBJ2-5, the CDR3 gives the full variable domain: KAGVTQTPRYLIKTRGQQVTLSCSPISGHRSVSWYQQTPGQGLQFLFEYFSETQRNKGNFPGRFSGRQFSNSRSEMNVSTLELGDSALYLCASSPTSGAQETQYFGPGTRLLVL.

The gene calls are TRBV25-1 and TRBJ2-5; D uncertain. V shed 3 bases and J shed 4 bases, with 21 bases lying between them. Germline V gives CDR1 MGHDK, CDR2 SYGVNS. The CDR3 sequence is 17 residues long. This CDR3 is CASSDSGSYRRIETQYF. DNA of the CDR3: TGTGCCAGCAGTGATTCCGGGTCCTATCGGAGAATAGAGACCCAGTACTTC.

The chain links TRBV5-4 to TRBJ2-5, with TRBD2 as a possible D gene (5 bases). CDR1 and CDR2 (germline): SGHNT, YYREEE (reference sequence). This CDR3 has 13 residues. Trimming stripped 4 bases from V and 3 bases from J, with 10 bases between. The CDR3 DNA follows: TGTGCCAGCAGCGCCGGAGCGGAAGAGACCCAGTACTTC. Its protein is CASSAGAEETQYF.

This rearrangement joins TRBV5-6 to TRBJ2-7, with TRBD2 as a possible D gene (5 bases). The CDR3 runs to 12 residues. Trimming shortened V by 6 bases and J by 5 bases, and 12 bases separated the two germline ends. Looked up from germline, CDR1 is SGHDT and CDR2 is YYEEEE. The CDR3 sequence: CASNFRGHEQYF. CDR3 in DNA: TGTGCCAGCAACTTTCGGGGTCACGAGCAGTACTTC. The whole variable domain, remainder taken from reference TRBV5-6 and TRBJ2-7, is DAGVTQSPTHLIKTRGQQVTLRCSPKSGHDTVSWYQQALGQGPQFIFQYYEEEERQRGNFPDRFSGHQFPNYSSELNVNALLLGDSALYLCASNFRGHEQYFGPGTRLTVT.

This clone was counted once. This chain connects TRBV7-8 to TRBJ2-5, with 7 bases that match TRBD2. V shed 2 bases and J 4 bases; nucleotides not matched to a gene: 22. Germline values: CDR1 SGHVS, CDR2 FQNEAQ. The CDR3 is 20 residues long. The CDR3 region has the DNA TGTGCCAGCAGCTTATTGAGTTATGGGCGGGGGAAAGTTGTAGGAGAGACCCAGTACTTC. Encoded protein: CASSLLSYGRGKVVGETQYF.

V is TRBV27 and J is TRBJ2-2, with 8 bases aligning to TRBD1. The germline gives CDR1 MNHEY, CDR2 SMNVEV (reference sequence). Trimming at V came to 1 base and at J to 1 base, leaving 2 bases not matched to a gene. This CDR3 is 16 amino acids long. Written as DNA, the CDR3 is TGTGCCAGCAGTTTATGGGGACAGGTGAACACCGGGGAGCTGTTTTTT. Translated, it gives CASSLWGQVNTGELFF.

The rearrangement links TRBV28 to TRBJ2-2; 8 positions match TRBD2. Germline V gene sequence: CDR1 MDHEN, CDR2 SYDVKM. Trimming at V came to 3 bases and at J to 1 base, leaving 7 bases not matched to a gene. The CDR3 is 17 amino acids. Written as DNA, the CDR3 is TGTGCCAGCAGTTTCGGGTACAGCGGGAGGAACACCGGGGAGCTGTTTTTT. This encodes CASSFGYSGRNTGELFF.

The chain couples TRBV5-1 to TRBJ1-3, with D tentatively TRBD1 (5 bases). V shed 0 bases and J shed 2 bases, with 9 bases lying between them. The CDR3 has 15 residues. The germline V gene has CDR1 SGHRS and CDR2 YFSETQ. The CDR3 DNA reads TGCGCCAGCAGCTTGGACAGGAACCCTGGAAACACCATATATTTT. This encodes CASSLDRNPGNTIYF.

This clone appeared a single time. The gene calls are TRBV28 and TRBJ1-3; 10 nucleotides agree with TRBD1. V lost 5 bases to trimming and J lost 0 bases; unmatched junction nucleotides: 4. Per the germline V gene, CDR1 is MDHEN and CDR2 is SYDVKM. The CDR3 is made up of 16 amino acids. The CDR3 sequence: CASSKTGGGSGNTIYF. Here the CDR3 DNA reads TGTGCCAGCAGTAAGACAGGGGGCGGCTCTGGAAACACCATATATTTT.

For the CDR3, the DNA is TGTGCCAGCAGCCAAGATTCGCCGCTATCCCAAGAGACCCAGTACTTC. It specifies CASSQDSPLSQETQYF. This chain links TRBV14 with TRBJ2-5; no definite D call. The CDR3 covers 16 residues. CDR1 is SGHDN, CDR2 FVKESK, per germline. V was cut by 0 bases and J by 1 base, with 12 bases left in between.

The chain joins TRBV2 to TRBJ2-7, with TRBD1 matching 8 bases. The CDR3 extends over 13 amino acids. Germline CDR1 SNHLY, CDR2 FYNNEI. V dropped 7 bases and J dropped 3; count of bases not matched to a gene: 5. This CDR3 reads CASTQDRDYEQYF. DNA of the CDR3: TGTGCCAGCACCCAGGACAGGGACTACGAGCAGTACTTC.